One sample yielded the 5 T cell receptor beta chains listed below, sequenced in a study of cytomegalovirus exposure and HLA in healthy donors. A multiplex PCR was run with 60 Vbeta primers and 13 Jbeta primers. Sequencing used immunoSEQ multiplex PCR; TCRdb keeps in-frame clones, though not all of them. The data contain over 100,000 clones, 82% of them singletons. Material for sequencing was PBMCs. These receptors all come from a man aged 25-40 years in good health and CMV-seropositive.

The chain employs TRBV5-4 and TRBJ1-1; D gene unclear. Germline CDR1 SGHNT, CDR2 YYREEE (reference sequence). V lost 0 bases, J lost 6 bases, and 9 bases lay in between. This CDR3 has 13 residues. The CDR3 protein is CASSLGGGPEAFF. For the CDR3, the DNA is TGTGCCAGCAGCTTGGGGGGAGGGCCTGAAGCTTTCTTT.

The V gene is TRBV5-1, the J gene TRBJ1-2, with a tentative D call TRBD1 (6 bases). Trimming took 0 bases from V and 4 from J, leaving 10 bases between them. Germline-derived CDR1 and CDR2 are SGHRS and YFSETQ. This CDR3 region has 14 residues. The CDR3 nucleotides are TGCGCCAGCAGCTTGGCTCCAGGGGTCTATGGCTACACCTTC. This encodes CASSLAPGVYGYTF.

This chain joins TRBV6-5 and TRBJ2-2; TRBD2 agrees at 7 bases. The CDR3 covers 14 residues. The junction had 4 bases not matched to a gene; V was cut back by 4 bases and J by 5 bases. The germline V gene has CDR1 MNHEY and CDR2 SVGAGI. The CDR3 here is CASSSLGGTGELFF. The CDR3 nucleotides are TGTGCCAGCAGTTCCCTGGGAGGGACCGGGGAGCTGTTTTTT.

J is TRBJ1-6 and V is TRBV6-6; perhaps TRBD1 as D (5 bases). Germline V gene sequence: CDR1 MNHNY, CDR2 SVGAGI (reference sequence). The CDR3 covers 15 residues. With 0 bases removed from V and 10 bases from J, the gap between germline ends came to 13 bases. The CDR3 sequence: CASSYSRGGKSPLHF. CDR3 bases: TGTGCCAGCAGTTACTCTAGGGGTGGTAAATCACCCCTCCACTTT.

CDR3 region: CASSTNRGAGGYTF. CDR3 nucleotide sequence: TGTGCCAGCAGTACGAACAGGGGGGCGGGAGGCTACACCTTC. The chain employs TRBV2 and TRBJ1-2; 8 nucleotides match TRBD1. CDR1 is SNHLY and CDR2 is FYNNEI in the germline V gene. Losses at the gene ends were 5 bases for V and 8 bases for J; bases not matched to a gene: 10. The CDR3 sequence is 14 residues long.